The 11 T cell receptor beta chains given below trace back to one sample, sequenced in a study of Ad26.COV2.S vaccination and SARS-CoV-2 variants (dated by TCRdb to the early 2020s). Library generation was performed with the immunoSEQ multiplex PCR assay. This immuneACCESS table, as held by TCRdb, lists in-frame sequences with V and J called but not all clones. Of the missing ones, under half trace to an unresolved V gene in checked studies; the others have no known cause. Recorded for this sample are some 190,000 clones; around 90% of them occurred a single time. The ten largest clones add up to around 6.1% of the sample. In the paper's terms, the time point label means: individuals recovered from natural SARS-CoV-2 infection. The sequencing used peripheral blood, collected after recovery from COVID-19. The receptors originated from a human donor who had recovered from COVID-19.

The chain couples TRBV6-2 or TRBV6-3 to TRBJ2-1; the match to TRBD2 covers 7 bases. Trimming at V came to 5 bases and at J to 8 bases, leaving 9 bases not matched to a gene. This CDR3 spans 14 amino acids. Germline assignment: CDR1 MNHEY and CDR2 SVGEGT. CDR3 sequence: CASSPRIGGDEQFF. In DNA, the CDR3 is TGTGCCAGCAGTCCCCGTATTGGGGGGGATGAGCAGTTCTTC.

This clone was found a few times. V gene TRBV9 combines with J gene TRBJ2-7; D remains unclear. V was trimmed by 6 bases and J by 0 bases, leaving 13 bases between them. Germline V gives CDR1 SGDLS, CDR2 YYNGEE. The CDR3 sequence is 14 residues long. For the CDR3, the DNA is TGTGCCAGCACCACTGAGCCAAGCTCCTACGAGCAGTACTTC. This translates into CASTTEPSSYEQYF.

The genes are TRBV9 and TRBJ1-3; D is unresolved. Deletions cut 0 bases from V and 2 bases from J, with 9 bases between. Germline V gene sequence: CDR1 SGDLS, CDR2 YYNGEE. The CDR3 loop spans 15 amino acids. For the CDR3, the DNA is TGTGCCAGCAGCGTAGGCGACGAAGCTGGAAACACCATATATTTT. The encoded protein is CASSVGDEAGNTIYF.

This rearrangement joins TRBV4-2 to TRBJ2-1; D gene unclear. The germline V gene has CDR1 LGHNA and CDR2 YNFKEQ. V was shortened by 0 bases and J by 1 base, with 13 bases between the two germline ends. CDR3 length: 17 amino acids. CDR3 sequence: CASSQDSITVSYNEQFF. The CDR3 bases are TGTGCCAGCAGCCAAGATAGTATCACCGTATCCTACAATGAGCAGTTCTTC.

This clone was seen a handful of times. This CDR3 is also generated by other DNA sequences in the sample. CDR3 in DNA: TGTGCCAGTAGTATAGGAAGGGGGCTATCCTACGAGCAGTACTTC. This encodes CASSIGRGLSYEQYF. The chain is built from TRBV19 and TRBJ2-7; 7 nucleotides line up with TRBD1. Germline CDR1 and CDR2: LNHDA and SQIVND (reference sequence). CDR3 length: 15 residues. The ends lost 1 base at V and 1 base at J; junction bases unmatched: 4.

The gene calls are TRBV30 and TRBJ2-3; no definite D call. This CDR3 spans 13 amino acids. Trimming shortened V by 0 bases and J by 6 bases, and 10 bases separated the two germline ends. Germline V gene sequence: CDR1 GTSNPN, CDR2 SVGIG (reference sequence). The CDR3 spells CAWSVQTKDTQYF. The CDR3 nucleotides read TGTGCCTGGAGTGTACAGACAAAGGATACGCAGTATTTT. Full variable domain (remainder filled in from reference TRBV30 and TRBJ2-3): SQTIHQWPATLVQPVGSPLSLECTVEGTSNPNLYWYRQAAGRGLQLLFYSVGIGQISSEVPQNLSASRPQDRQFILSSKKLLLSDSGFYLCAWSVQTKDTQYFGPGTRLTVL.

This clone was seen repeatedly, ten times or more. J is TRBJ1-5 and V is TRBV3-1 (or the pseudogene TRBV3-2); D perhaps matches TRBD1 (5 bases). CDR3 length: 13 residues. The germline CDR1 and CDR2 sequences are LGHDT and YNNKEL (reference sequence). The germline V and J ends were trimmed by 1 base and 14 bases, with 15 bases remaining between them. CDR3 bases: TGTGCCAGCAGCCAAGCTTTAGCAGGGTGGAAGCATTTT. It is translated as CASSQALAGWKHF.

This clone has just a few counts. CDR3 residues: CASSEGGDRAGSPLHF. The CDR3 bases are TGTGCCAGCAGTGAAGGTGGGGACAGGGCTGGATCACCCCTCCACTTT. V gene TRBV2 combines with J gene TRBJ1-6; 9 bases fit TRBD1. Germline V gene sequence: CDR1 SNHLY, CDR2 FYNNEI. J was trimmed by 10 bases and V by 1 base; bases with no gene match: 8. The CDR3 is 16 residues long.

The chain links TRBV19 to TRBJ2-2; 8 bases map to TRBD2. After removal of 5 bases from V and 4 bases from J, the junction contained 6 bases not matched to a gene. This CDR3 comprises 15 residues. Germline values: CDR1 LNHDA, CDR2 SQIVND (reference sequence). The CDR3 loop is CASSPGTRGTGELFF. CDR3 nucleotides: TGTGCCAGTAGTCCCGGGACTAGAGGCACCGGGGAGCTGTTTTTT.

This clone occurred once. The CDR3: CASSYSTGANVLTF. The CDR3 nucleotides are TGTGCCAGCAGTTACTCTACTGGGGCCAACGTCCTGACTTTC. J is TRBJ2-6 and V is TRBV6-5; D ambiguous. The CDR3 is 14 residues long. From germline, CDR1 is MNHEY and CDR2 SVGAGI. Trimming stripped 0 bases from V and 2 bases from J, with 2 bases between.

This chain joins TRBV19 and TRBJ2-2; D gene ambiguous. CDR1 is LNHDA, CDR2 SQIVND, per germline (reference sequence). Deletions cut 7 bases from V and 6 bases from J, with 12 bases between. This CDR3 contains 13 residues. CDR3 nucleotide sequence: TGTGCCAGTAACCCCGGTGGGCCCGGGGAGCTGTTTTTT. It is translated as CASNPGGPGELFF.